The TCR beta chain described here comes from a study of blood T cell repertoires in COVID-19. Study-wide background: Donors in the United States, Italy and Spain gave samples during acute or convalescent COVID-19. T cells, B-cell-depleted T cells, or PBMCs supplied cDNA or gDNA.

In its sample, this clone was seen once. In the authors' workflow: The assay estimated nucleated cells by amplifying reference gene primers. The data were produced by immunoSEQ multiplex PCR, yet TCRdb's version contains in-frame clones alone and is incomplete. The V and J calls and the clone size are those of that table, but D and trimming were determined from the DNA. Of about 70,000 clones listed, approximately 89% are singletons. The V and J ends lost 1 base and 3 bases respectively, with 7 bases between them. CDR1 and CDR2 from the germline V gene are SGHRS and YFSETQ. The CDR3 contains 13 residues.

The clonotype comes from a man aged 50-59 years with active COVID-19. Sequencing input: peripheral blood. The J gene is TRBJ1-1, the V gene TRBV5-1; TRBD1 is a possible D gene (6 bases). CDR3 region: CASSLKGDTEAFF. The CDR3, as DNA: TGCGCCAGCAGCTTGAAGGGGGACACTGAAGCTTTCTTT.